Sequencing of this T cell receptor beta chain was carried out in a study of T-cell memory formation after mild COVID-19. Study-level information: TCR clusters mostly belonged to single donors.

The V gene lost 4 bases and the J gene lost 8 bases, with 16 bases spanning the gap. The CDR3 runs 14 residues. Germline values: CDR1 SGHRS, CDR2 YFSETQ. This clonotype showed up just a few times. 5'RACE primed from the constant segment yielded TCR alpha and TCR beta cDNA libraries bearing sample barcodes and UMIs. From the 5' RACE reads, TCRdb called clonotypes with MiXCR, one entry per CDR3 protein. The repertoire holds hundreds of thousands of distinct CDR3 sequences, with roughly 17% as singletons. This receptor was taken from a man between 18 and 29 years old who had mild COVID-19 (a few samples of this study predate the infection). Cell type and time point are not known. The material sequenced was PBMCs or a T cell subset sorted from them (not recorded which). This chain connects TRBV5-1 to TRBJ2-1, with D maybe TRBD2 (5 bases). In DNA form, the CDR3 reads TGCGCCAGCAGCCCCACGGCGGGTTATCATGAGCAGTTCTTC. Its protein product is CASSPTAGYHEQFF. Full variable domain (remainder filled in from reference TRBV5-1 and TRBJ2-1): KAGVTQTPRYLIKTRGQQVTLSCSPISGHRSVSWYQQTPGQGLQFLFEYFSETQRNKGNFPGRFSGRQFSNSRSEMNVSTLELGDSALYLCASSPTAGYHEQFFGPGTRLTVL.